The entry that follows covers one TCR beta chain sequence. Its antigen is unknown. Generated by immunoSEQ multiplex PCR, the TCRdb table keeps only in-frame clones and is missing some. The sample comprises roughly 160,000 clones, 75% to 95% of which are singletons, and about 1.6% rests with the top ten. Germline CDR1 is LNHDA and CDR2 is SQIVND (reference sequence). The germline V and J ends were trimmed by 4 bases and 2 bases, with 18 bases remaining between them. The CDR3 extends over 17 amino acids. This sample is part of a study of T cell responses to AZD1222 COVID-19 vaccine. Across the whole study: Combined were second doses at about 4 or about 12 weeks.

Whole-study results and caveats: Spike-specific TCR breadth and depth went up after people got two AZD1222 doses. Among the donors, most were white British and more were female, and clonal diversity was possibly underestimated. Seropositive AZD1222 recipients at baseline numbered only five to seven.

This chain uses TRBV19 with TRBJ1-5, with D unresolved. Source: peripheral blood, taken on day 0 of AZD1222 vaccination. This clonotype was obtained from an adult in good health. The CDR3 nucleotides read TGTGCCAGTAGTAGAGGGCCCGGAGGGATGGGCAATCAGCCCCAGCATTTT. This encodes CASSRGPGGMGNQPQHF.